These T cell receptor beta chains were read from a single sample in a study of graft-versus-host responses after intestinal transplantation. No antigen has been assigned to these receptors. Repertoires were generated with immunoSEQ multiplex PCR, while TCRdb's copy carries only in-frame clones and drops some. Of over 120,000 clones listed, roughly 91% were seen once; the top ten hold roughly 0.19%. The material sequenced was unstimulated CD4+ T cells sorted from spleen or lymph node cells, taken before intestinal transplant. These receptors were collected from a human donor who received an intestinal transplant. Each CDR3 is given with its conserved first and last residue. Each record gives: V gene, J gene, CDR3 protein.

TRBV6-5	TRBJ1-1	CASRDGLPEAFF
TRBV30	TRBJ2-5	CAWSARGVTQYF
TRBV27	TRBJ2-1	CASSFGGGPLLGLYNEQFF
TRBV6-6	TRBJ2-1	CASSRTGGANNEQFF
TRBV28	TRBJ2-7	CASSSSGKPYEQYF
TRBV11-2	TRBJ2-1	CASSVGGNSYNEQFF
TRBV5-4	TRBJ2-1	CASSLGGASNEQFF
TRBV6-5	TRBJ1-3	CASSYSSPSSGNTIYF
TRBV28	TRBJ1-4	CASSPPQGAGEKLFF
TRBV19	TRBJ1-1	CASSIERDTEAFF
TRBV6-5	TRBJ2-1	CASSFISGTSYNEQFF
TRBV4-1	TRBJ2-1	CASSQVGGGSYNEQFF
TRBV27	TRBJ1-1	CASSLRGWGTEAFF
TRBV2	TRBJ1-5	CASSEVQYYQPQHF
TRBV5-1	TRBJ2-4	CASSLAAEGKNIQYF
TRBV4-3	TRBJ2-3	CASSPRVRAPDTQYF
TRBV28	TRBJ2-7	CASSRPYEQYF
TRBV18	TRBJ1-2	CASSPGQNYGYTF
TRBV29-1	TRBJ1-2	CSVYSGSYGYTF
TRBV5-6	TRBJ2-3	CASSVGPTGDTQYF
TRBV6-5	TRBJ1-3	CASSRPGNTIYF
TRBV5-1	TRBJ2-1	CASSPGGFTGGAGNEQFF
TRBV19	TRBJ2-1	CASSLRTSGNRNEQFF
TRBV27	TRBJ1-3	CASSFTSGVGNTIYF
TRBV7-2	TRBJ2-7	CASSFETWVQYF
TRBV6-1	TRBJ2-3	CASSEAIPGADTQYF
TRBV7-2	TRBJ2-7	CASSRTSGIYEQYF
TRBV28	TRBJ1-5	CASRKRQTYSNQPQHF
TRBV9	.	CASSVGITRSLNPTLYYEQYF
TRBV2	TRBJ1-4	CASSVRTATNEKLFF
TRBV6-1	TRBJ1-1	CASRRDRVIPEAFF
TRBV5-1	TRBJ2-1	CASSLLSLDEQFF
TRBV4-2	TRBJ2-2	CASSQGRNTGELFF
TRBV28	TRBJ1-5	CASSLRGQGNQPQHF
TRBV28	TRBJ1-4	CASSTPGTGAEKLFF
TRBV30	TRBJ1-2	CAWSVSDTPSTF
TRBV7-3	TRBJ1-1	CASSPRVGPIKNTEAFF
TRBV23-1	.	CASSRFWPPYEQYF
TRBV5-1	TRBJ2-7	CASSLAATLYEQYF
TRBV5-1	TRBJ2-5	CASSLTPGGVQETQYF
TRBV6-1	TRBJ2-1	CASSETLGYEQFF
TRBV7-3	TRBJ2-5	CASSLTGARQETQYF
TRBV6-5	TRBJ2-1	CASSYEPPTYNEQFF
TRBV15	TRBJ1-4	CATSGSRISTTNEKLFF
TRBV30	TRBJ2-7	CAWKAGDRAYEQYF